These 12 T cell receptor beta chains came from one sample sequenced in a study of cytomegalovirus exposure and HLA in healthy donors. The study ran its PCR with 60 Vbeta and 13 Jbeta primers. Method: immunoSEQ multiplex PCR; TCRdb's copy keeps in-frame clones and lacks some. Here the sample spans some 140,000 clones, about 76% being singletons. Sequenced material: PBMCs. The receptors were sampled from a female donor in good health and CMV-seronegative.

This chain joins TRBV5-8 and TRBJ1-2; TRBD1 agrees at 8 bases. The J segment lost 2 bases and the V segment lost 5 bases, leaving 17 bases of the junction unmatched. The CDR3 extends over 18 amino acids. Germline CDR1 is SGHTS and CDR2 is YDEGEE. The CDR3 DNA reads TGTGCCAGCAGAGGGTATAGGGGACAGGAGTTCTTAAACTATGGCTACACCTTC. It is translated as CASRGYRGQEFLNYGYTF.

The V call is TRBV5-1, the J call TRBJ2-7; TRBD2 agrees at 8 bases. Germline CDR1 is SGHRS and CDR2 is YFSETQ. V lost 1 base and J lost 1; bases outside the gene matches: 7. CDR3 size: 16 residues. CDR3 coding DNA: TGCGCCAGCAGCTTGAGCGGCGGGGGGTTGTCCTACGAGCAGTACTTC. Translation: CASSLSGGGLSYEQYF.

The J gene is TRBJ1-2, the V gene TRBV10-3; D perhaps matches TRBD1 (6 bases). Germline V gives CDR1 ENHRY, CDR2 SYGVKD. The germline V and J ends were trimmed by 10 bases and 7 bases, with 13 bases remaining between them. The CDR3 contains 11 residues. DNA for the CDR3: TGTGCCAATTACAGGGAGGGTGGCTACACCTTC. This translates into CANYREGGYTF.

The chain combines TRBV27 with TRBJ2-7, with TRBD2 matching over 10 bases. Losses at the gene ends were 6 bases for V and 4 bases for J; bases not matched to a gene: 9. The CDR3 has 15 residues. Germline assignment: CDR1 MNHEY and CDR2 SMNVEV (reference sequence). CDR3 nucleotides: TGTGCCAGCAGCTCTACTAGCGGGAAGCGATACGAGCAGTACTTC. This sequence encodes CASSSTSGKRYEQYF.

The chain joins TRBV4-3 to TRBJ2-7; D is uncertain. Trimming removed 3 bases from V and 0 bases from J, with 9 bases in between. The CDR3 is 14 residues long. Germline CDR1 LGHNA, CDR2 YSLEER. The CDR3 loop is CASSQGYSSYEQYF. The DNA of the CDR3 is TGCGCCAGCAGCCAGGGTTACAGCTCCTACGAGCAGTACTTC.

This chain joins TRBV10-1 and TRBJ1-6; 10 nucleotides match TRBD1. J gave up 2 bases and V 2 bases, and 3 bases lay outside the gene matches. Germline CDR1 is WNHNN and CDR2 is SYGVQD (reference sequence). This CDR3 has 17 residues. For the CDR3, the DNA is TGCGCCAGCAGTGAGCCGACAGGGGGCCCCTATAATTCACCCCTCCACTTT. This codes for CASSEPTGGPYNSPLHF.

The rearrangement uses TRBV7-9 and TRBJ1-2, with D perhaps matching TRBD1 (5 bases). CDR1 SEHNR and CDR2 FQNEAQ come from the germline V gene (reference sequence). The length of the CDR3 is 12 residues. V was clipped by 2 bases and J by 8 bases, with 9 bases between them. The DNA for the CDR3 is TGTGCCAGCAGCTTATTCGGGGGGGGCTACACCTTC. Its translation: CASSLFGGGYTF.

V and J are TRBV11-3 and TRBJ2-7, with TRBD1 matching over 7 bases. The CDR3 is 15 residues long. V was pared by 2 bases and J by 2 bases, with 6 bases of the junction left unmatched. The germline CDR1 and CDR2 sequences are SGHNT and YENEEA. The CDR3 coding sequence is TGTGCCAGCAGCTTACATATAGGGACAGCCTACGAGCAGTACTTC. This encodes CASSLHIGTAYEQYF.

The chain links TRBV9 to TRBJ2-2, with 7 bases matching TRBD2. There are 16 residues in the CDR3. Germline assignment: CDR1 SGDLS and CDR2 YYNGEE. V lost 3 bases, J lost 0 bases, and 5 bases stayed unmatched. The CDR3 loop is CASSAGTTSNTGELFF. DNA for the CDR3: TGTGCCAGCAGCGCCGGGACTACCTCGAACACCGGGGAGCTGTTTTTT.

V is TRBV7-8 and J is TRBJ2-5; perhaps TRBD1 as D (6 bases). Per germline, CDR1 SGHVS and CDR2 FQNEAQ. V lost 5 bases and J lost 4, with 23 bases in between. CDR3 size: 17 residues. The CDR3 sequence: CASSPTGRQKGGETQYF. DNA of the CDR3: TGTGCCAGCAGCCCGACGGGGAGACAGAAAGGGGGAGAGACCCAGTACTTC. The entire variable domain, with the rest obtained from reference TRBV7-8 and TRBJ2-5, is as follows: GAGVSQSPRYKVAKRGQDVALRCDPISGHVSLFWYQQALGQGPEFLTYFQNEAQLDKSGLPSDRFFAERPEGSVSTLKIQRTQQEDSAVYLCASSPTGRQKGGETQYFGPGTRLLVL.

V and J are TRBV5-1 and TRBJ2-5, with D possibly matching TRBD2 (7 bases). The CDR3 contains 16 residues. Per the germline V gene, CDR1 is SGHRS and CDR2 is YFSETQ. With 0 bases removed from V and 5 bases from J, the gap between germline ends came to 17 bases. CDR3 sequence reads: CASSLAVWGGAETQYF. In DNA, the CDR3 is TGCGCCAGCAGCTTGGCCGTGTGGGGGGGCGCGGAGACCCAGTACTTC.

This sequence joins TRBV12-5 and TRBJ1-5; a weak D match, TRBD1 (5 bases). Between the trimmed V and J ends, which lost 2 bases and 6 bases, there was a span of 11 bases. Germline V gene sequence: CDR1 LGHNT, CDR2 FRNRAP. The CDR3 runs 14 residues. The CDR3 sequence is CASGLTRVGQPQHF. DNA for the CDR3: TGTGCTAGTGGTTTGACCAGGGTAGGTCAGCCCCAGCATTTT.